Listed here are 32 T cell receptor beta chains from one sample, sequenced in a study of neurological immune-mediated disorders. In TCRdb, the 5' RACE reads were re-called with MiXCR into one record per CDR3 protein. The sample holds 95,000 to 150,000 distinct CDR3 sequences, about 3.2% seen once. Sequencing used PBMCs. The receptors were gathered from a woman aged 30 to 39 with multiple sclerosis.

Many counts were recorded for this clonotype. The rearrangement links TRBV5-1 to TRBJ2-7; maybe TRBD1 (6 bases). The V end was cut by 2 bases, the J end by 1 base, with 10 bases between. CDR1 and CDR2 (germline): SGHRS, YFSETQ. CDR3 length equals 14 residues. The CDR3 sequence: CASSLDRTSYEQYF. The CDR3 nucleotides are TGCGCCAGCAGCTTAGACAGGACGTCCTACGAGCAGTACTTC.

This clonotype appeared many times. The chain carries TRBV20-1 and TRBJ2-7; TRBD2 might be the D (5 bases). Germline V lookup: CDR1 DFQATT, CDR2 SNEGSKA (reference sequence). There are 14 residues in the CDR3. V was pared by 6 bases and J by 2 bases, with 17 bases between. CDR3 in DNA: TGCAGTGCCAACCGCCCGGACTTACCCTACGAGCAGTACTTC. Translated, it gives CSANRPDLPYEQYF.

To note about this clonotype: The junction does not match germline at one end; this may be a read error. The chain carries TRBV15 and TRBJ1-1; D is possibly TRBD1 (6 bases). The germline CDR1 and CDR2 sequences are LNHNV and YYDKDF (reference sequence). This CDR3 has 13 residues. The CDR3 is CVTSITQGQQAFF. CDR3 bases: TGTGTCACCAGCATTACTCAGGGACAACAAGCTTTCTTT.

Many counts were recorded for this clonotype. The rearrangement links TRBV29-1 to TRBJ2-2, with D perhaps TRBD1 (6 bases). V lost 6 bases, J lost 0 bases, and 14 bases lay in between. CDR3 length equals 15 residues. Germline CDR1 SQVTM, CDR2 ANQGSEA. CDR3 in amino acids: CSVAKDSTNTGELFF. The CDR3 DNA follows: TGCAGCGTGGCTAAGGACAGTACGAACACCGGGGAGCTGTTTTTT.

This clonotype appeared many times. The chain carries TRBV12-3 or TRBV12-4 and TRBJ1-1; D not resolved. The CDR3 spans 14 residues. Trimming took off 3 bases at V and 0 bases at J, with 8 bases between the two ends. The DNA for the CDR3 is TGTGCCAGCAGTTTGAAAGGCATGAACACTGAAGCTTTCTTT. Translation gives CASSLKGMNTEAFF.

This clonotype was recorded many times. This chain links TRBV5-1 with TRBJ2-3; maybe TRBD2 (5 bases). This CDR3 is 14 amino acids long. The germline gives CDR1 SGHRS, CDR2 YFSETQ. V gave up 4 bases and J gave up 4 bases, with 13 bases separating them. CDR3 nucleotide sequence: TGCGCCAGCAGCCCGGGATTGCGCCCAGATACGCAGTATTTT. Translated, it gives CASSPGLRPDTQYF.

This clonotype was counted a few times. V usage is TRBV7-2 and J usage is TRBJ2-5, with 8 nucleotides matching TRBD1. Trimming cost V 5 bases and J 4 bases; bases outside gene matches: 9. CDR3 length: 15 residues. Germline CDR1 SGHTA, CDR2 FQGNSA. The CDR3 here is CASSAGQGLGETQYF. The DNA for the CDR3 is TGTGCCAGCAGCGCCGGACAGGGACTCGGAGAGACCCAGTACTTC. Filled out from reference TRBV7-2 and TRBJ2-5, the complete variable domain reads GAGVSQSPSNKVTEKGKDVELRCDPISGHTALYWYRQSLGQGLEFLIYFQGNSAPDKSGLPSDRFSAERTGGSVSTLTIQRTQQEDSAVYLCASSAGQGLGETQYFGPGTRLLVL.

At least ten counts were recorded for this clonotype. The chain couples TRBV29-1 to TRBJ2-2; 7 positions agree with TRBD1. CDR3 length: 14 residues. J was trimmed by 1 base and V by 6 bases; bases with no gene match: 5. Germline lookup yields CDR1 SQVTM and CDR2 ANQGSEA. The CDR3 DNA reads as TGCAGCGTCCGACAGGGTGGGAACACCGGGGAGCTGTTTTTT. Protein product: CSVRQGGNTGELFF.

This clonotype was found many times. This sequence joins TRBV2 and TRBJ2-3; perhaps D is TRBD1 or TRBD2 (5 bases each). Trimming shortened V by 7 bases and J by 6 bases, and 17 bases separated the two germline ends. The CDR3 has 14 residues. CDR1 and CDR2 (germline): SNHLY, FYNNEI. CDR3 DNA sequence: TGTGCCAGCACCCCGGGACGGTCTGTGGATACGCAGTATTTT. The encoded protein is CASTPGRSVDTQYF.

This chain joins TRBV20-1 and TRBJ1-6; 7 bases line up with TRBD1. The CDR3 spans 15 residues. The J segment lost 9 bases and the V segment lost 0 bases, leaving 8 bases of the junction unmatched. Germline-derived CDR1 and CDR2 are DFQATT and SNEGSKA (reference sequence). CDR3 DNA: TGCAGTGCTAGAGAAAGACAGGGAAGGAGTTCACCCCTCCACTTT. Its translation: CSARERQGRSSPLHF.

This clonotype was observed many times. A read error may produce the germline difference seen at one junction end. The chain recombines TRBV12-3 or TRBV12-4 with TRBJ2-3; 10 positions match TRBD2. The CDR3 runs to 16 residues. CDR3 region: CASSLASGSGSDTQYF. CDR3 in DNA: TGTGCCAGCAGTCTAGCTAGCGGGAGCGGGTCAGATACGCAGTATTTT.

This clonotype was found many times. The chain joins TRBV7-9 to TRBJ1-1; D is unclear. The ends were cut back, 4 bases at V and 4 bases at J, with 10 bases in the middle. Germline assignment: CDR1 SEHNR and CDR2 FQNEAQ (reference sequence). The CDR3 length is 13 residues. CDR3 in amino acids: CASSSRLFTEAFF. Here the CDR3 DNA reads TGTGCCAGCAGCTCAAGGTTATTCACTGAAGCTTTCTTT.

This clonotype was seen repeatedly, ten times or more. The V and J genes are TRBV10-3 and TRBJ2-1, with 7 bases aligning to TRBD1. Germline V gene lookup returns CDR1 ENHRY and CDR2 SYGVKD. The junction had 8 bases not matched to a gene; V was cut back by 5 bases and J by 7 bases. The CDR3 is 14 residues long. The CDR3 protein is CAISLDRDGNEQFF. DNA of the CDR3: TGTGCCATCAGTTTAGACAGGGATGGGAATGAGCAGTTCTTC.

This clonotype was counted many times. The chain uses TRBV15 and TRBJ1-2; a possible D gene is TRBD1 (5 bases). Germline V gene sequence: CDR1 LNHNV, CDR2 YYDKDF (reference sequence). The CDR3 is 13 amino acids. The V gene lost 5 bases and the J gene lost 6 bases, with 13 bases spanning the gap. The CDR3 sequence is CATSEGTSDGYTF. CDR3 nucleotides: TGTGCCACCAGCGAAGGGACGAGTGATGGCTACACCTTC.

This clonotype appeared a few times. The chain has TRBV20-1 and TRBJ1-1; D is ambiguous. Germline V gene sequence: CDR1 DFQATT, CDR2 SNEGSKA (reference sequence). V was pared by 2 bases and J by 3 bases, with 10 bases between. The CDR3 consists of 13 residues. The CDR3 nucleotides are TGCAGTGCTAGAAAACAGCCATACACTGAAGCTTTCTTT. Amino acid sequence: CSARKQPYTEAFF.

This clonotype showed up many times. The rearrangement uses TRBV5-1 and TRBJ2-1; maybe TRBD2 (5 bases). With 2 bases removed from V and 4 bases from J, the gap between germline ends came to 7 bases. The germline gives CDR1 SGHRS, CDR2 YFSETQ. The CDR3 consists of 13 residues. Here the CDR3 reads CASSFTSYNEQFF. In DNA form, the CDR3 reads TGCGCCAGCAGCTTCACTAGTTACAATGAGCAGTTCTTC.

The chain joins TRBV6-5 to TRBJ1-3; D remains unclear. V lost 2 bases and J 2 bases, leaving 10 bases between the germline ends. The CDR3 spans 15 residues. Germline V gene lookup returns CDR1 MNHEY and CDR2 SVGAGI. The CDR3 bases are TGTGCCAGCAGTTACGGCCGGGAAACTGGAAACACCATATATTTT. Translated, it gives CASSYGRETGNTIYF.

This rearrangement joins TRBV25-1 to TRBJ1-5, with 8 bases matching TRBD1. Looked up from germline, CDR1 is MGHDK and CDR2 is SYGVNS. The CDR3 is made up of 13 amino acids. The J segment lost 3 bases and the V segment lost 8 bases, leaving 3 bases of the junction unmatched. Written as DNA, the CDR3 is TGTGCCAGCGGACAGGGTTTCAATCAGCCCCAGCATTTT. It codes for CASGQGFNQPQHF.

Ten or more counts support this clonotype. CDR3: CASSLGGPQPQHF. DNA of the CDR3: TGTGCCAGCAGCTTAGGAGGGCCTCAGCCCCAGCATTTT. The rearrangement links TRBV7-2 to TRBJ1-5; D not resolved. In germline, CDR1 is SGHTA, CDR2 FQGNSA. The CDR3 is 13 amino acids. The V end was cut by 1 base, the J end by 6 bases, with 7 bases between.

The sample holds many counts of this clonotype. The gene calls are TRBV7-2 and TRBJ2-1; 7 nucleotides agree with TRBD1. Unmatched junction bases numbered 4, after V lost 5 bases and J lost 0 bases. CDR1 is SGHTA, CDR2 FQGNSA, per germline. The CDR3 is 15 amino acids. CDR3 bases: TGTGCCAGCAGCCAGGGGGATAGCTCCTACAATGAGCAGTTCTTC. It specifies CASSQGDSSYNEQFF.

This clonotype was counted at least ten times. This chain links TRBV5-1 with TRBJ2-5, with TRBD1 identical over 10 bases. J gave up 5 bases and V 3 bases, and 10 bases lay outside the gene matches. The CDR3 runs 16 residues. Per the germline V gene, CDR1 is SGHRS and CDR2 is YFSETQ. The CDR3 bases are TGCGCCAGCAGCTCCGACCCGACAGGGGGCGGGGAGACCCAGTACTTC. Translated, it gives CASSSDPTGGGETQYF.

This clonotype was detected a few times. V is TRBV7-8 and J is TRBJ1-4, with unresolved D. Deletions cut 2 bases from V and 8 bases from J, with 15 bases between. Per germline, CDR1 SGHVS and CDR2 FQNEAQ. CDR3 length equals 15 residues. CDR3 residues: CASSLLFGGAEKLFF. The CDR3 DNA reads TGTGCCAGCAGCTTATTATTTGGCGGCGCGGAAAAACTGTTTTTT.

In this sample, this clonotype turned up a few times. The J gene is TRBJ2-3, the V gene TRBV4-1; 7 bases align to TRBD2. Germline-derived CDR1 and CDR2 are MGHRA and YSYEKL. This CDR3 is 17 amino acids long. V shed 0 bases and J 3 bases; nucleotides not matched to a gene: 9. The CDR3 sequence: CASSQEKSGRPTDTQYF. CDR3 bases: TGCGCCAGCAGCCAAGAAAAGTCCGGGAGGCCGACAGATACGCAGTATTTT.

The sample holds many counts of this clonotype. The chain combines TRBV9 with TRBJ1-1; a possible D gene is TRBD1 (6 bases). The CDR3 contains 14 residues. Trimming pared 0 bases from V and 4 bases from J, leaving 10 bases between. The germline gives CDR1 SGDLS, CDR2 YYNGEE. The CDR3: CASSVEARGTEAFF. CDR3 nucleotide sequence: TGTGCCAGCAGCGTAGAGGCCAGGGGCACTGAAGCTTTCTTT.

This clonotype has at least ten counts. CDR3 protein: CASSPSPLRSNGYTF. Written as DNA, the CDR3 is TGTGCCAGCAGTCCTAGTCCCCTGAGATCAAATGGCTACACCTTC. The rearrangement uses TRBV27 and TRBJ1-2; no clear D gene. The V gene's germline CDR1 is MNHEY and CDR2 SMNVEV (reference sequence). The CDR3 totals 15 residues. V was cut by 5 bases and J by 6 bases, with 19 bases left in between.

This clonotype was recorded at least ten times. The chain uses TRBV7-9 and TRBJ1-2; D call uncertain. The CDR3 totals 19 residues. Trimming removed 5 bases at V and 0 bases at J, with 25 bases between. The germline gives CDR1 SEHNR, CDR2 FQNEAQ (reference sequence). The CDR3 DNA follows: TGTGCCAGCAGCCTGGGATCTGGGCGAATTCCTGTGCCTAACTATGGCTACACCTTC. Translating it yields CASSLGSGRIPVPNYGYTF.

This clonotype was recorded many times. The chain links TRBV6-2 or TRBV6-3 to TRBJ2-1, with D unresolved. V was cut by 7 bases and J by 8 bases, with 15 bases left in between. Germline V lookup: CDR1 MNHEY, CDR2 SVGEGT. This CDR3 region has 13 residues. CDR3 in amino acids: CASTKGGTDEQFF. The CDR3 DNA sequence: TGTGCCAGCACAAAAGGTGGCACAGATGAGCAGTTCTTC.

This clonotype was seen many times. One base away lies a much larger clone, so this may be a sequencing read error. The chain is built from TRBV20-1 and TRBJ1-1; D might be TRBD1 (5 bases). There are 14 residues in the CDR3. From germline, CDR1 is DFQATT and CDR2 SNEGSKA (reference sequence). Trimming shortened V by 7 bases and J by 1 base, and 16 bases separated the two germline ends. The DNA of the CDR3 is TGCAGTGTTCGAAGGGGTAATCAGAACACTGAAGCTTTCTTT. Translated: CSVRRGNQNTEAFF.

This clonotype has a count of ten or more. The chain has TRBV4-1 and TRBJ1-5; the D is unclear. V dropped 0 bases and J dropped 3 bases, with 6 bases sitting between them. The CDR3 totals 14 residues. Per germline, CDR1 MGHRA and CDR2 YSYEKL. CDR3: CASSQEAVNQPQHF. CDR3 bases: TGCGCCAGCAGCCAAGAGGCAGTCAATCAGCCCCAGCATTTT.

This clonotype was recorded many times. V gene TRBV5-6 combines with J gene TRBJ2-7; 7 bases agree with TRBD1. Germline V CDR1 and CDR2: SGHDT, YYEEEE. CDR3 length: 15 amino acids. V shed 4 bases, J shed 0 bases, and the junction held 7 bases outside the gene matches. CDR3 region: CASSATGTPSYEQYF. The DNA of the CDR3 is TGTGCCAGCAGCGCGACAGGGACCCCCTCCTACGAGCAGTACTTC.

Ten or more counts support this clonotype. The chain recombines TRBV14 with TRBJ1-2; 9 bases agree with TRBD1. Trimming removed 3 bases from V and 8 bases from J; junction bases left unmatched: 10. The CDR3 is 15 amino acids. Germline CDR1 is SGHDN and CDR2 is FVKESK. CDR3 coding DNA: TGTGCCAGCAGCCACCCGGGACAGGGTATCGGAGGCTACACCTTC. Translated: CASSHPGQGIGGYTF. The variable domain in full, completed from reference TRBV14 and TRBJ1-2, reads EAGVTQFPSHSVIEKGQTVTLRCDPISGHDNLYWYRRVMGKEIKFLLHFVKESKQDESGMPNNRFLAERTGGTYSTLKVQPAELEDSGVYFCASSHPGQGIGGYTFGSGTRLTVV.

This clonotype was observed many times. This CDR3 reads CASSLSPKGQPQHF. The DNA of the CDR3 is TGTGCCAGCAGTTTATCCCCCAAAGGGCAGCCCCAGCATTTT. The chain combines TRBV12-3 or TRBV12-4 with TRBJ1-5, with D unclear. The CDR3 covers 14 residues. V shed 2 bases and J shed 7 bases, with 12 bases lying between them.